This record concerns one T cell receptor beta chain sequence. Its specificity is unknown. PCR employed 60 Vbeta and 13 Jbeta primers. Generated by immunoSEQ multiplex PCR, the TCRdb table keeps only in-frame clones and is missing some. The table has about 130,000 clones, 70% to 85% seen once. These data originate in a study of cytomegalovirus exposure and HLA in healthy donors. Whole-study results and caveats: V- and J-gene trimming in TCR beta was tied to a missense DCLRE1C variant by an analysis performed later. The study found most TCR sequences rare, yet found some public TCRs in many donors.

This CDR3 region has 13 residues. From germline, CDR1 is MGHRA and CDR2 YSYEKL. Trimming took off 3 bases at V and 5 bases at J, with 10 bases between the two ends. V is TRBV4-1 and J is TRBJ1-2; D remains ambiguous. The TCR originated in a middle-aged man in good health and CMV-seronegative. The source material was PBMCs. The CDR3: CASSQGGEYGYTF. The CDR3 nucleotides read TGCGCCAGCAGCCAGGGAGGCGAATATGGCTACACCTTC.